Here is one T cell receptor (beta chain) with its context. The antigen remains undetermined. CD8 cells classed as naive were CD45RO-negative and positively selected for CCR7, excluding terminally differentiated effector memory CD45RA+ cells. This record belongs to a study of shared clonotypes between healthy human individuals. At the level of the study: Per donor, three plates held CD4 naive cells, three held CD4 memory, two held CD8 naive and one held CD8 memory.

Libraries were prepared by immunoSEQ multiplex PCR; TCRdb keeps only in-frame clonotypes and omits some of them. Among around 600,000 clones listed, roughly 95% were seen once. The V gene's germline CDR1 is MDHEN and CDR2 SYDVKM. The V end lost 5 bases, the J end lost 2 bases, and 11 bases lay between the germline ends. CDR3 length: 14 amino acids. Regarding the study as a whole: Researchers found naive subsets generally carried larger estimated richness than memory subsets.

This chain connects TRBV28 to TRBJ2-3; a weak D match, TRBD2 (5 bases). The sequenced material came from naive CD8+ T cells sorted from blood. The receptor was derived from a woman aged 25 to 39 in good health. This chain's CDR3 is CASSLIGLTDTQYF. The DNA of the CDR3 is TGTGCCAGCAGTCTTATCGGACTCACAGATACGCAGTATTTT.